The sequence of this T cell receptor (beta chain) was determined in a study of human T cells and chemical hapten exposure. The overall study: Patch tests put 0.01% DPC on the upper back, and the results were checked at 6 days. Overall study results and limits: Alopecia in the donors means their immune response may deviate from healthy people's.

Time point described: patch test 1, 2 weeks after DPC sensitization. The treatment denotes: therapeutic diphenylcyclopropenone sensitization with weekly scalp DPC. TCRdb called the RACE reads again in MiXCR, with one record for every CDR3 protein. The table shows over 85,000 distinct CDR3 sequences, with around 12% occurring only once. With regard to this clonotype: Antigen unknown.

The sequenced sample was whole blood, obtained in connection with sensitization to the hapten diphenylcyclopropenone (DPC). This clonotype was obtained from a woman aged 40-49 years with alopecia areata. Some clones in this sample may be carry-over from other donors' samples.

The CDR3 here is CASSPLAERGETQYF. Written as DNA, the CDR3 is TGTGCCAGCAGCCCACTAGCGGAGAGAGGAGAGACCCAGTACTTC. The chain couples TRBV11-2 to TRBJ2-5; 8 nucleotides line up with TRBD2. There are 15 residues in the CDR3. V was clipped by 5 bases and J by 4 bases; unmatched bases: 9. Germline loops: CDR1 SGHAT, CDR2 FQNNGV.